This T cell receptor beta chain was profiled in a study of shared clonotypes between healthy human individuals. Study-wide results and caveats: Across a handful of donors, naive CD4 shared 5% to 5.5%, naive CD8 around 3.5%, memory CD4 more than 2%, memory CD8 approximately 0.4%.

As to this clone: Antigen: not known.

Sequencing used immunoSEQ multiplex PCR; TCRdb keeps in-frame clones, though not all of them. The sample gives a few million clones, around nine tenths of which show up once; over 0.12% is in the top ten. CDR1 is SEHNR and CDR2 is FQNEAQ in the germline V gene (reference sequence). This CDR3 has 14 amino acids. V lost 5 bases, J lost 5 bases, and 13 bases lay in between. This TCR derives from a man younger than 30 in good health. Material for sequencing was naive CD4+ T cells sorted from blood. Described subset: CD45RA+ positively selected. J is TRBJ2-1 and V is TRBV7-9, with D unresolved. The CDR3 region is CASSPRQDNNEQFF. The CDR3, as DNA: TGTGCCAGCAGCCCCCGCCAAGATAACAATGAGCAGTTCTTC.